One sample yielded the 7 T cell receptor beta chains listed below, sequenced in a study of metastatic and nonmetastatic thyroid tumors. Until they underwent thyroid surgery, no patient had received any treatment. Using MiXCR, TCRdb reanalyzed the PCR reads. Of tens of thousands of clones in the sample, approximately 51% were seen once. Sequencing used tumor tissue. The receptors come from a male donor with papillary thyroid cancer or a benign thyroid nodule (not recorded which). Some clones in this sample may be carry-over from other donors' samples.

This sequence joins TRBV30 and TRBJ2-2, with D perhaps TRBD1 (6 bases). The germline V and J ends were trimmed by 2 bases and 3 bases, with 13 bases remaining between them. Germline V lookup: CDR1 GTSNPN, CDR2 SVGIG (reference sequence). The length of the CDR3 is 15 residues. CDR3 in DNA: TGTGCCTGGAGTAAAAGGACAGAGGACACCGGGGAGCTGTTTTTT. Protein product: CAWSKRTEDTGELFF.

V and J are TRBV20-1 and TRBJ2-3, with 11 positions matching TRBD2. The CDR3 spans 14 residues. Germline CDR1 reads DFQATT; CDR2 reads SNEGSKA (reference sequence). Unmatched junction bases numbered 7, after V lost 6 bases and J lost 5 bases. The CDR3 spells CSAELAGALDTQYF. As DNA, the CDR3 is TGCAGTGCCGAACTAGCGGGAGCTCTAGATACGCAGTATTTT.

This clone has just a few counts. The V and J genes are TRBV6-2 or TRBV6-3 and TRBJ1-3, with D unresolved. The V end lost 5 bases, the J end lost 8 bases, and 7 bases lay between the germline ends. Germline CDR1 and CDR2: MNHEY and SVGEGT. CDR3 length equals 11 residues. The CDR3 loop reads CASSRADTIYF. The DNA for the CDR3 is TGTGCCAGCAGTCGAGCGGACACCATATATTTT.

This clone is categorized as medium-sized. The identical CDR3 is also encoded by other nucleotide sequences in the sample. The chain links TRBV19 to TRBJ2-7; D might be TRBD1 (6 bases). Trimming pared 7 bases from V and 7 bases from J, leaving 17 bases between. Per germline, CDR1 LNHDA and CDR2 SQIVND (reference sequence). This CDR3 contains 13 residues. The CDR3 nucleotides are TGTGCCAGTACCGACAGGAGTCTTCAGGAGCAGTACTTC. Translated: CASTDRSLQEQYF.

This clone turned up a few times. The chain combines TRBV28 with TRBJ2-2, with TRBD2 identical over 7 bases. Germline V gene data show CDR1 as MDHEN and CDR2 as SYDVKM. With V trimmed by 1 base and J by 4 bases, 3 bases remained unmatched. CDR3 length: 15 amino acids. CDR3 residues: CASSLSLAATGELFF. DNA for the CDR3: TGTGCCAGCAGTTTATCCCTAGCGGCCACCGGGGAGCTGTTTTTT. The full variable domain, in which reference TRBV28 and TRBJ2-2 provide the parts outside the CDR3, is DVKVTQSSRYLVKRTGEKVFLECVQDMDHENMFWYRQDPGLGLRLIYFSYDVKMKEKGDIPEGYSVSREKKERFSLILESASTNQTSMYLCASSLSLAATGELFFGEGSRLTVL.

The chain employs TRBV6-1 and TRBJ2-1; 7 nucleotides line up with TRBD2. The CDR3 extends over 13 amino acids. V lost 7 bases to trimming and J lost 7 bases; unmatched junction nucleotides: 7. Germline values: CDR1 MNHNS, CDR2 SASEGT. The CDR3 bases are TGTGCCAGCAAAGTGGGGGGGAGGAATGAGCAGTTCTTC. Translated: CASKVGGRNEQFF.

V gene TRBV11-3 combines with J gene TRBJ2-7; tentative D call: TRBD2 (6 bases). Germline assignment: CDR1 SGHNT and CDR2 YENEEA. V was clipped by 5 bases and J by 3 bases, with 14 bases between them. The CDR3 runs 14 residues. The CDR3 loop reads CASSVFGGGYEQYF. In DNA, the CDR3 is TGTGCCAGCAGCGTGTTTGGGGGAGGCTACGAGCAGTACTTC.